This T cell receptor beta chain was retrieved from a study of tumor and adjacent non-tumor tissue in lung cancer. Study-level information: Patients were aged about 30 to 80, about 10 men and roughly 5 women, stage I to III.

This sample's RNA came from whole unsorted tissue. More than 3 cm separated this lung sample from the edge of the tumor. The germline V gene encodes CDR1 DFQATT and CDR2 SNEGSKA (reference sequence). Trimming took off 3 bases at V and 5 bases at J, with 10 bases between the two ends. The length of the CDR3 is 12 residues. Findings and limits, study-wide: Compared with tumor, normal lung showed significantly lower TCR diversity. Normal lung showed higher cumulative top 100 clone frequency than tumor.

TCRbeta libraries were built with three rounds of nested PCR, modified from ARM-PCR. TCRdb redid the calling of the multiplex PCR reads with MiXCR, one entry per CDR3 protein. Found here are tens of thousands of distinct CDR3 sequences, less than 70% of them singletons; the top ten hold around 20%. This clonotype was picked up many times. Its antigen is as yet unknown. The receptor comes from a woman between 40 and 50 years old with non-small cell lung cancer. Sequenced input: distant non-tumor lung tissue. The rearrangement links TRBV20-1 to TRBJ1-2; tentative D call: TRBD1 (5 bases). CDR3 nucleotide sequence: TGCAGTGCTAGGGCAGGGACTTATGGCTACACCTTC. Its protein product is CSARAGTYGYTF.